Below, 19 T cell receptor beta chains from the same sample are listed, as sequenced in a study of shared clonotypes between healthy human individuals. Repertoires were generated with immunoSEQ multiplex PCR, while TCRdb's copy carries only in-frame clones and drops some. The sample consists of about 960,000 clones, about 80% of them appearing once. Sequenced: memory CD4+ T cells sorted from blood. Described subset: CD45RA-negative fraction. The receptors here all came from a man younger than 35 in good health.

In regard to this clone: This specimen includes other DNA sequences encoding the same CDR3. The rearrangement joins TRBV28 to TRBJ2-5; D unresolved. Germline assignment: CDR1 MDHEN and CDR2 SYDVKM. This CDR3 comprises 12 residues. Between the trimmed V and J ends, which lost 4 bases and 2 bases, there was a span of 5 bases. The CDR3 protein is CASSWVQETQYF. The CDR3 bases are TGTGCCAGCAGTTGGGTTCAAGAGACCCAGTACTTC.

The V and J genes are TRBV5-1 and TRBJ2-5, with 9 bases that match TRBD2. This CDR3 contains 15 residues. Germline values: CDR1 SGHRS, CDR2 YFSETQ. V lost 2 bases, J lost 4 bases, and 6 bases stayed unmatched. CDR3 sequence: CASSLSSAGGETQYF. The CDR3 DNA reads as TGCGCCAGCAGCTTATCTTCAGCGGGAGGAGAGACCCAGTACTTC.

The chain couples TRBV19 to TRBJ1-2; 7 bases are a match to TRBD1. CDR1 LNHDA and CDR2 SQIVND come from the germline V gene (reference sequence). The CDR3 totals 13 residues. Trimming removed 4 bases from V and 8 bases from J; junction bases left unmatched: 7. CDR3 protein: CASSKQGRAGYTF. The CDR3 DNA is TGTGCCAGTAGTAAACAGGGGAGAGCGGGCTACACCTTC. The whole variable domain, filled in from reference TRBV19 and TRBJ1-2, reads DGGITQSPKYLFRKEGQNVTLSCEQNLNHDAMYWYRQDPGQGLRLIYYSQIVNDFQKGDIAEGYSVSREKKESFPLTVTSAQKNPTAFYLCASSKQGRAGYTFGSGTRLTVV.

The count of this clone is one. The CDR3 reads CASSPPNSYEQYF. The CDR3 nucleotides are TGTGCCAGCAGTCCCCCAAACTCCTACGAGCAGTACTTC. The rearrangement links TRBV27 to TRBJ2-7; no definite D call. The CDR3 has 13 residues. Trimming left V 5 bases short and J 0 bases short, with 8 bases between. From germline, CDR1 is MNHEY and CDR2 SMNVEV (reference sequence).

This chain links TRBV5-1 with TRBJ2-5; TRBD2 agrees at 11 bases. The CDR3 consists of 16 residues. Germline-derived CDR1 and CDR2 are SGHRS and YFSETQ. V lost 4 bases, J lost 4 bases, and 9 bases stayed unmatched. The CDR3 region is CASSALGLAGGETQYF. The CDR3 DNA sequence: TGCGCCAGCAGCGCCCTTGGGCTAGCGGGGGGAGAGACCCAGTACTTC. Full variable domain (rest looked up from reference TRBV5-1 and TRBJ2-5): KAGVTQTPRYLIKTRGQQVTLSCSPISGHRSVSWYQQTPGQGLQFLFEYFSETQRNKGNFPGRFSGRQFSNSRSEMNVSTLELGDSALYLCASSALGLAGGETQYFGPGTRLLVL.

V is TRBV19 and J is TRBJ1-1; D ambiguous. Germline-derived CDR1 and CDR2 are LNHDA and SQIVND (reference sequence). This CDR3 has 11 residues. Trimming cost V 4 bases and J 4 bases, with 4 bases left between them. The CDR3 coding sequence is TGTGCCAGTAGTAGTCCCACTGAAGCTTTCTTT. This gives the protein CASSSPTEAFF.

The V gene is TRBV28, the J gene TRBJ1-1; D gene ambiguous. This CDR3 contains 15 residues. Germline loops: CDR1 MDHEN, CDR2 SYDVKM. V was trimmed by 1 base and J by 0 bases, leaving 9 bases between them. CDR3 DNA sequence: TGTGCCAGCAGTTTATTTGGCAGGCTGAACACTGAAGCTTTCTTT. It is translated as CASSLFGRLNTEAFF. The whole variable domain, remainder taken from reference TRBV28 and TRBJ1-1, is DVKVTQSSRYLVKRTGEKVFLECVQDMDHENMFWYRQDPGLGLRLIYFSYDVKMKEKGDIPEGYSVSREKKERFSLILESASTNQTSMYLCASSLFGRLNTEAFFGQGTRLTVV.

The chain joins TRBV6-6 to TRBJ2-7; D ambiguous. The V end was cut by 5 bases, the J end by 6 bases, with 8 bases between. Germline values: CDR1 MNHNY, CDR2 SVGAGI (reference sequence). CDR3 length: 11 amino acids. The CDR3 DNA reads as TGTGCCAGCAGTGGGGTAGTCGAGCAGTACTTC. Protein: CASSGVVEQYF.

The chain links TRBV6-5 to TRBJ2-5; 8 positions match TRBD2. Germline V gene lookup returns CDR1 MNHEY and CDR2 SVGAGI. Trimming removed 6 bases from V and 1 base from J; junction bases left unmatched: 4. This CDR3 has 14 amino acids. CDR3: CASRLAAFQETQYF. CDR3 in DNA: TGTGCCAGCAGACTAGCGGCCTTCCAAGAGACCCAGTACTTC.

This clone was seen once. This rearrangement joins TRBV6-1 to TRBJ1-3; TRBD1 is a possible D gene (5 bases). Germline CDR1 is MNHNS and CDR2 is SASEGT. The CDR3 totals 14 residues. V lost 7 bases, J lost 0 bases, and 10 bases lay in between. This CDR3 is CASKPRGSGNTIYF. CDR3 DNA: TGTGCCAGCAAGCCGAGGGGCTCTGGAAACACCATATATTTT.

V gene TRBV4-1 combines with J gene TRBJ2-5; D is ambiguous. Germline lookup yields CDR1 MGHRA and CDR2 YSYEKL. This CDR3 contains 13 residues. The V end was cut by 3 bases, the J end by 2 bases, with 7 bases between. CDR3 region: CASSQPGQETQYF. The CDR3 DNA reads TGCGCCAGCAGCCAGCCGGGTCAAGAGACCCAGTACTTC.

The V gene is TRBV6-6, the J gene TRBJ2-3, with D tentatively TRBD2 (5 bases). Germline assignment: CDR1 MNHNY and CDR2 SVGAGI (reference sequence). V shed 2 bases and J shed 5 bases, with 8 bases lying between them. This CDR3 contains 13 residues. The CDR3 loop is CASSYGGIDTQYF. In DNA form, the CDR3 reads TGTGCCAGCAGTTACGGAGGCATAGATACGCAGTATTTT.

This clone was seen only a few times. CDR3 sequence (DNA): TGTGCCAGCAGCCCCACAGGGTCGGGGCAGCCCCAGCATTTT. Its translation is CASSPTGSGQPQHF. This sequence joins TRBV6-6 and TRBJ1-5; TRBD1 might be the D (6 bases). The CDR3 spans 14 residues. Germline CDR1 MNHNY, CDR2 SVGAGI (reference sequence). Between the trimmed V and J ends, which lost 6 bases and 7 bases, there was a span of 16 bases.

The V and J genes are TRBV30 and TRBJ2-2; D is perhaps TRBD1 (6 bases). The V gene's germline CDR1 is GTSNPN and CDR2 SVGIG (reference sequence). V gave up 2 bases and J gave up 6 bases, with 13 bases separating them. CDR3 length: 14 residues. CDR3 sequence (DNA): TGTGCCTGGAGTACCCTAAAGGGGGCCGGGGAGCTGTTTTTT. Amino acids: CAWSTLKGAGELFF.

The genes are TRBV7-9 and TRBJ2-1, with 9 bases that match TRBD1. The CDR3 is 17 residues long. V lost 0 bases and J lost 7; bases outside the gene matches: 10. Per the germline V gene, CDR1 is SEHNR and CDR2 is FQNEAQ (reference sequence). The DNA of the CDR3 is TGTGCCAGCAGCTTAGCGAAACCGGGACAGGGCCTGAATGAGCAGTTCTTC. This translates into CASSLAKPGQGLNEQFF.

The chain uses TRBV2 and TRBJ2-7; 7 bases line up with TRBD2. Germline V CDR1 and CDR2: SNHLY, FYNNEI. The CDR3 totals 17 residues. The J segment lost 2 bases and the V segment lost 3 bases, leaving 13 bases of the junction unmatched. CDR3 nucleotide sequence: TGTGCCAGCAGTGATCCGTGGGAGGGCCCTCTACCCTACGAGCAGTACTTC. Encoded protein: CASSDPWEGPLPYEQYF.

The gene calls are TRBV2 and TRBJ2-3; D gene ambiguous. This CDR3 is built from 13 residues. V lost 6 bases and J 3 bases, leaving 10 bases between the germline ends. Per germline, CDR1 SNHLY and CDR2 FYNNEI. CDR3 in amino acids: CASSQRPTDTQYF. CDR3 DNA sequence: TGTGCCAGCAGCCAAAGACCGACAGATACGCAGTATTTT.

This chain links TRBV7-6 with TRBJ1-2, with 8 nucleotides matching TRBD1. Germline-derived CDR1 and CDR2 are SGHVS and FNYEAQ. J lost 0 bases, V lost 1 base, and 4 bases had no gene match. CDR3 length equals 16 residues. Written as DNA, the CDR3 is TGTGCCAGCAGCTTAGGGACAGGGAGGCCTAACTATGGCTACACCTTC. This encodes CASSLGTGRPNYGYTF. Filled out from reference TRBV7-6 and TRBJ1-2, the complete variable domain reads GAGVSQSPRYKVTKRGQDVALRCDPISGHVSLYWYRQALGQGPEFLTYFNYEAQQDKSGLPNDRFSAERPEGSISTLTIQRTEQRDSAMYRCASSLGTGRPNYGYTFGSGTRLTVV.

V is TRBV5-6 and J is TRBJ2-2; weak D call: TRBD1 (5 bases). Between the trimmed V and J ends, which lost 3 bases and 5 bases, there was a span of 20 bases. The V gene's germline CDR1 is SGHDT and CDR2 YYEEEE. The CDR3 has 17 residues. The CDR3, as DNA: TGTGCCAGCAGCTCTCTCGGGCAGGGCCCTAGGACCGGGGAGCTGTTTTTT. It is translated as CASSSLGQGPRTGELFF.